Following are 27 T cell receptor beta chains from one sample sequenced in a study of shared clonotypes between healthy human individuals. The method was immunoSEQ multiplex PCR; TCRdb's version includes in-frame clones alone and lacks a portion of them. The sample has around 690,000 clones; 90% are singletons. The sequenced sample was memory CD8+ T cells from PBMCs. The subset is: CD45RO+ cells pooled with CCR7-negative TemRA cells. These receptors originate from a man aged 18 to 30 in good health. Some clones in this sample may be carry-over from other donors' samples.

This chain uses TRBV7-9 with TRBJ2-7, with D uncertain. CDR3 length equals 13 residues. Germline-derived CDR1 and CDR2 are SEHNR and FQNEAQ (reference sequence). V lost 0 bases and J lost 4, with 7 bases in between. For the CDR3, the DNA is TGTGCCAGCAGCTTAGCGCAGATATACGAGCAGTACTTC. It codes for CASSLAQIYEQYF.

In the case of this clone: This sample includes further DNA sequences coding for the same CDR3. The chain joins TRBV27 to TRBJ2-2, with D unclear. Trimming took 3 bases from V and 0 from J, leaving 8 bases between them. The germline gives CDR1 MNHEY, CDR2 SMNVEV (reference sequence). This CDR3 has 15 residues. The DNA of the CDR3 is TGTGCCAGCAGTTTTCGTACCGCGAACACCGGGGAGCTGTTTTTT. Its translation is CASSFRTANTGELFF.

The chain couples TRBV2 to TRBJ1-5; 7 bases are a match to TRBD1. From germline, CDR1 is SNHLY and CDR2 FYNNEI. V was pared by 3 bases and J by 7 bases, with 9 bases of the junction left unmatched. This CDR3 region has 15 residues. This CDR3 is CASSEGRGVGQPQHF. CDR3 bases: TGTGCCAGCAGTGAGGGCAGGGGGGTCGGCCAGCCCCAGCATTTT.

CDR3 coding DNA: TGTGCCAGCAGGATGACAGGGGTTTGGAATGAGCAGTTCTTC. It is translated as CASRMTGVWNEQFF. V gene TRBV6-5 combines with J gene TRBJ2-1; TRBD1 agrees at 8 bases. The CDR3 has 14 residues. Trimming removed 6 bases from V and 7 bases from J; junction bases left unmatched: 8. CDR1 and CDR2 from the germline V gene are MNHEY and SVGAGI.

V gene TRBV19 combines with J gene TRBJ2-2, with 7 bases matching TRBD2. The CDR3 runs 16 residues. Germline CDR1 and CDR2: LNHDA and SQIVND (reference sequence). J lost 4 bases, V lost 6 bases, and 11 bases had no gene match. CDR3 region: CASSLRSSGFTGELFF. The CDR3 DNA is TGTGCCAGTAGCCTCAGGTCTAGCGGATTCACCGGGGAGCTGTTTTTT.

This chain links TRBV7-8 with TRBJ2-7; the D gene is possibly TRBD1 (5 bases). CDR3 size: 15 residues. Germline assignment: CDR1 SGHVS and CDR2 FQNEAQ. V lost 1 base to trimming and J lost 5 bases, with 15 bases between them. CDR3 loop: CASSLVGRVFHEQYF. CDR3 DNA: TGTGCCAGCAGCTTAGTGGGCAGGGTGTTCCACGAGCAGTACTTC.

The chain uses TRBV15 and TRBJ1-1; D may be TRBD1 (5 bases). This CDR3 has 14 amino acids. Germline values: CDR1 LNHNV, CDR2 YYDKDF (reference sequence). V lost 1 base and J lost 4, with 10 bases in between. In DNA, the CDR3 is TGTGCCACCAGCAGAGTACAGGCAAGCACTGAAGCTTTCTTT. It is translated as CATSRVQASTEAFF.

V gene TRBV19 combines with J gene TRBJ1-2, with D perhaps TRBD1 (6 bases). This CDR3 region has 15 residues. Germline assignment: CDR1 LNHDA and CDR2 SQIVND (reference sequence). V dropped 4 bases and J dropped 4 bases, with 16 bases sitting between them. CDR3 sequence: CASSTVPGDIYGYTF. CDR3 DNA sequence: TGTGCCAGTAGTACGGTCCCAGGGGATATCTATGGCTACACCTTC.

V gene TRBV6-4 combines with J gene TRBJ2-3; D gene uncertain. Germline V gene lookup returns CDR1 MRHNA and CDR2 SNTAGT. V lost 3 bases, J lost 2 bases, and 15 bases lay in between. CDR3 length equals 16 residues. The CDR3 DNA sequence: TGTGCCAGCAGTGAGGATATAGCAGTCACCACAGATACGCAGTATTTT. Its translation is CASSEDIAVTTDTQYF.

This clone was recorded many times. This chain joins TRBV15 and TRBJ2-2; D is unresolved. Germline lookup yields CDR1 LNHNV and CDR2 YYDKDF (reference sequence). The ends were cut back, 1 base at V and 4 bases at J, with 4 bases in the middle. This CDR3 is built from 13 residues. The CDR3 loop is CATSRVATGELFF. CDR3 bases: TGTGCCACCAGCAGAGTTGCCACCGGGGAGCTGTTTTTT.

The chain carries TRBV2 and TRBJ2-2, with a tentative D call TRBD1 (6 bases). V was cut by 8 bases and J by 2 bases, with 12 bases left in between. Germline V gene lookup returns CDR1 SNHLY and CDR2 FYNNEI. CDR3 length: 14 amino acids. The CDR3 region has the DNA TGTGCCAGCTACTGGACAGTCAACACCGGGGAGCTGTTTTTT. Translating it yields CASYWTVNTGELFF.

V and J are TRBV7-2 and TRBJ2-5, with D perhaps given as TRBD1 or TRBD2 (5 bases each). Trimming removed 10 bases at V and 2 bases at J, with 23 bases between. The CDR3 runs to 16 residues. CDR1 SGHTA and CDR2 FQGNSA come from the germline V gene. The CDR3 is CAIAPIRGYRQETQYF. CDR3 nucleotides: TGTGCCATCGCACCCATCCGGGGCTACAGACAAGAGACCCAGTACTTC.

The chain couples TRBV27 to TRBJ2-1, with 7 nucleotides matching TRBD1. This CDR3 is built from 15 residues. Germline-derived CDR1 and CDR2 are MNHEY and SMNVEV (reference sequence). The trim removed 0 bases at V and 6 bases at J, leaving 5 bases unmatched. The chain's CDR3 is CASSLSGQLPNEQFF. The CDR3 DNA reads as TGTGCCAGCAGTTTATCGGGACAGTTACCCAATGAGCAGTTCTTC.

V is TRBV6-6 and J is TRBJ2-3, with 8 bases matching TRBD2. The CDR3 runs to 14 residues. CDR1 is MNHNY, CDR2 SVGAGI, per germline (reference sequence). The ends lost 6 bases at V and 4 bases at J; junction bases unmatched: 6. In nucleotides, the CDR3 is TGTGCCAGCAGGAAAGCGGGAGCCGCAGATACGCAGTATTTT. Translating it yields CASRKAGAADTQYF.

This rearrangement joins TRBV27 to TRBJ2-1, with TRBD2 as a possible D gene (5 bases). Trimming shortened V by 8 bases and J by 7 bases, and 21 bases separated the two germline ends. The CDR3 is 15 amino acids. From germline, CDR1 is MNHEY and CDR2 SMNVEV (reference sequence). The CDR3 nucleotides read TGTGCCAGCGGCTACGGAGGTGGGAGTCTTAATGAGCAGTTCTTC. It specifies CASGYGGGSLNEQFF.

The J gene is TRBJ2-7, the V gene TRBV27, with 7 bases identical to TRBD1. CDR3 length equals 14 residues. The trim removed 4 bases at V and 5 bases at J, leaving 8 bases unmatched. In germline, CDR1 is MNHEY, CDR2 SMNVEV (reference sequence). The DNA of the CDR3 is TGTGCCAGCAGTTACAGGGGAAGGGAGAACGAGCAGTACTTC. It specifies CASSYRGRENEQYF.

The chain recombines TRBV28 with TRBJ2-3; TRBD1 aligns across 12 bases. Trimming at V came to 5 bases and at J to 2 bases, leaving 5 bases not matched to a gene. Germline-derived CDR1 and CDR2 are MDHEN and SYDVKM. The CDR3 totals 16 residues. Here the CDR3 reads CASSRGDRGHTDTQYF. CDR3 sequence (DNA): TGTGCCAGCAGTAGGGGGGACAGGGGGCACACAGATACGCAGTATTTT.

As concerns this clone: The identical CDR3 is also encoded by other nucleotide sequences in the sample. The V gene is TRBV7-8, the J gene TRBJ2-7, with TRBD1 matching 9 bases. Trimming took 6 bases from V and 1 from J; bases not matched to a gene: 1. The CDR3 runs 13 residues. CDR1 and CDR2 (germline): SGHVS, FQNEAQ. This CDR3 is CASRDRGSYEQYF. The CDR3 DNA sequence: TGTGCCAGCAGGGACAGGGGTTCCTACGAGCAGTACTTC.

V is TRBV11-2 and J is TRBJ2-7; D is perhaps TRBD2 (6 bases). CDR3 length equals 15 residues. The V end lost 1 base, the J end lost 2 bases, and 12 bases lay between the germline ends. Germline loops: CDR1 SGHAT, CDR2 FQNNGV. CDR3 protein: CASSLAASAAYEQYF. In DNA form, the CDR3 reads TGTGCCAGCAGCTTAGCGGCTAGCGCGGCCTACGAGCAGTACTTC.

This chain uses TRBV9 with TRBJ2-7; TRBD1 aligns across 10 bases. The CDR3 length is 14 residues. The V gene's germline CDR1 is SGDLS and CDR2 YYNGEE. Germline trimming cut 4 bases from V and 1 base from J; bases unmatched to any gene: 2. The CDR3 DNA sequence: TGTGCCAGCAGCCGGACAGGGGGGTCCTACGAGCAGTACTTC. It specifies CASSRTGGSYEQYF.

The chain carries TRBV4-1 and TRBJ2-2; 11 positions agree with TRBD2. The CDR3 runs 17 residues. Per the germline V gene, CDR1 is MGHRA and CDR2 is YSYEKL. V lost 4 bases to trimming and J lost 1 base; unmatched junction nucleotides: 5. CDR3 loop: CASSLYSGRENTGELFF. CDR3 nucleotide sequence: TGCGCCAGCAGCCTCTATAGCGGGAGGGAGAACACCGGGGAGCTGTTTTTT.

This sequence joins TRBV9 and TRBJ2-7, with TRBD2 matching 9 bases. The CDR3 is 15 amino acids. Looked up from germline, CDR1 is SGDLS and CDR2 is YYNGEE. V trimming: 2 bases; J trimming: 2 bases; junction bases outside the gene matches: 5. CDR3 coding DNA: TGTGCCAGCAGCGTTAGCGGGAGTGTCACCTACGAGCAGTACTTC. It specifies CASSVSGSVTYEQYF.

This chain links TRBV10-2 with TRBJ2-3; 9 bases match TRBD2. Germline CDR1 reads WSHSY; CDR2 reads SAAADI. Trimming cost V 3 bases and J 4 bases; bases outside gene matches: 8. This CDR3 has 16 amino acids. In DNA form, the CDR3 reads TGCGCCAGCAGTGACGATAGCGGGAGTCTGCCAGATACGCAGTATTTT. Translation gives CASSDDSGSLPDTQYF.

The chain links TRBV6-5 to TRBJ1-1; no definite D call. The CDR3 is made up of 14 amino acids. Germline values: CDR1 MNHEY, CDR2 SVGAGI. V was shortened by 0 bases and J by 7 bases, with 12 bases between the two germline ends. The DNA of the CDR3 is TGTGCCAGCAGTTACTCGGAACTCTCAAGTGAAGCTTTCTTT. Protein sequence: CASSYSELSSEAFF.

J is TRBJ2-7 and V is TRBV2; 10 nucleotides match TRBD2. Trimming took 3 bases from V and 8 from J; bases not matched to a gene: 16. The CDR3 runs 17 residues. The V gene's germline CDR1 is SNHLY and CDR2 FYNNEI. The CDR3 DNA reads TGTGCCAGCAGTGATACTAGCGGGGAACTCCTCTCTACGAAGCAGTACTTC. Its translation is CASSDTSGELLSTKQYF.

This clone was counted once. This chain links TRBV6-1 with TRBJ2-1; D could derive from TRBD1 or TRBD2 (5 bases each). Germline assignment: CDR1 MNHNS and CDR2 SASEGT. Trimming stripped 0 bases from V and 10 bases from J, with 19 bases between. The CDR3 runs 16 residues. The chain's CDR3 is CASSEAFLSGRFEQFF. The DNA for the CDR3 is TGTGCCAGCAGTGAAGCTTTTTTATCGGGGCGTTTCGAGCAGTTCTTC.

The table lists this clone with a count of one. Written as DNA, the CDR3 is TGTGCCGCAGCCACTAGCGTTTTCTCTGGGGCCAACGTCCTGACTTTC. Translating it yields CAAATSVFSGANVLTF. The V call is TRBV28, the J call TRBJ2-6; 7 bases are a match to TRBD2. V lost 11 bases to trimming and J lost 0 bases; unmatched junction nucleotides: 10. Germline assignment: CDR1 MDHEN and CDR2 SYDVKM. The CDR3 runs 16 residues.